This entry describes one TCR beta chain. Per the study methods: By means of reference gene primer amplification, nucleated cell counts were estimated. The repertoire was sequenced with immunoSEQ multiplex PCR; TCRdb's copy has only in-frame clones and lacks some. The DNA was the basis for D and trimming; V, J and clone size are from that table. The table includes under 200,000 clones, around three quarters detected once. Germline V gene lookup returns CDR1 MNHEY and CDR2 SMNVEV (reference sequence). This CDR3 has 21 amino acids. V shed 3 bases, J shed 8 bases, and the junction held 22 bases outside the gene matches. This sample is part of a study of blood T cell repertoires in COVID-19. The wider study: The study drew acute and convalescent COVID-19 samples from the United States, Italy and Spain. From T cells, B-cell-depleted T cells, or PBMCs came the material, which was cDNA or gDNA.

The receptor comes from a man between 65 and 85 years old with active or convalescent COVID-19. Sequencing was done on a sample of peripheral blood. This chain links TRBV27 with TRBJ2-2, with 12 bases aligning to TRBD2. The CDR3 region has the DNA TGTGCCAGCAGTTTCTCCCCCCAGCTAGCGGGGGGGCCCAATTACTTTGGGGAGCTGTTTTTT. Its translation is CASSFSPQLAGGPNYFGELFF.